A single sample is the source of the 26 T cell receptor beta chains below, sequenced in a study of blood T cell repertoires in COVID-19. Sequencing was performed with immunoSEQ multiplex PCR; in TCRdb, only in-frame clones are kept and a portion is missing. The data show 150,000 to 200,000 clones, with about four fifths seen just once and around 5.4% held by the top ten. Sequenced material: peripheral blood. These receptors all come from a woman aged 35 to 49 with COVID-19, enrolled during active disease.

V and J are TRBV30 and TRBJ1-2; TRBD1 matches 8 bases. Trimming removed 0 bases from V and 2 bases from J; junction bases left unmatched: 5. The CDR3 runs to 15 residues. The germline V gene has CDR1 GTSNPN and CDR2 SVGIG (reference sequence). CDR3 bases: TGTGCCTGGAGTGTAGGACAGGGTTCCAACTATGGCTACACCTTC. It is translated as CAWSVGQGSNYGYTF.

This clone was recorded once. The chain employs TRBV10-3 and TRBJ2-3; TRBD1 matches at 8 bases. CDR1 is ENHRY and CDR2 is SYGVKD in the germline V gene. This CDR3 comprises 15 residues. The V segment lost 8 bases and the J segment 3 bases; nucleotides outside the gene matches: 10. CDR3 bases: TGTGCCATCGCCTCCAGGGGGCTCATGACAGATACGCAGTATTTT. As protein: CAIASRGLMTDTQYF.

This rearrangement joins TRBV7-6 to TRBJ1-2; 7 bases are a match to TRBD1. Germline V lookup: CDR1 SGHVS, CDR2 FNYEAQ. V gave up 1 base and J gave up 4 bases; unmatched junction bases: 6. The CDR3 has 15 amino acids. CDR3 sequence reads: CASSLGLQGIYGYTF. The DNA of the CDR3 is TGTGCCAGCAGCTTAGGGTTACAGGGGATCTATGGCTACACCTTC. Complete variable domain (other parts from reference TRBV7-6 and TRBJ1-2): GAGVSQSPRYKVTKRGQDVALRCDPISGHVSLYWYRQALGQGPEFLTYFNYEAQQDKSGLPNDRFSAERPEGSISTLTIQRTEQRDSAMYRCASSLGLQGIYGYTFGSGTRLTVV.

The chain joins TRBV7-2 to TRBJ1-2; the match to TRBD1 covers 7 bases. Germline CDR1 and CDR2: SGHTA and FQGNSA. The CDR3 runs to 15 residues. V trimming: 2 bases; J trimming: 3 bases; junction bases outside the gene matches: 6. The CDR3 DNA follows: TGTGCCAGCAGCTTAACCCCAGGGGGATACTATGGCTACACCTTC. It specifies CASSLTPGGYYGYTF.

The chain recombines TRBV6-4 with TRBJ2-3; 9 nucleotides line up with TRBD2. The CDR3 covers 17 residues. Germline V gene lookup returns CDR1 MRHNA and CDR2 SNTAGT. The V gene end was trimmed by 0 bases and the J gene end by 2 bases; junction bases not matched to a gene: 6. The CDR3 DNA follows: TGTGCCAGCAGTGACTCCCCAGGGACTAGCTACACAGATACGCAGTATTTT. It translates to CASSDSPGTSYTDTQYF.

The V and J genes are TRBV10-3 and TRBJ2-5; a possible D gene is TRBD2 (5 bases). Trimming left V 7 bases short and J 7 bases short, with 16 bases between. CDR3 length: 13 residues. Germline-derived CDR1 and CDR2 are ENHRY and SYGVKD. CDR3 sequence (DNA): TGTGCCATCACCGACGGAGGTTCGGGGACCCAGTACTTC. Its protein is CAITDGGSGTQYF.

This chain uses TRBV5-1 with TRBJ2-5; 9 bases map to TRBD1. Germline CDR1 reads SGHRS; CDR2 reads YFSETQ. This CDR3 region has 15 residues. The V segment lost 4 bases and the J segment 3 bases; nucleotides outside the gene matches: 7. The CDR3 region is CASSPLGQGEETQYF. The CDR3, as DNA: TGCGCCAGCAGCCCCCTGGGACAGGGAGAAGAGACCCAGTACTTC.

CDR3: CASSLFRGAGYTF. The CDR3 DNA sequence: TGTGCCAGCAGCTTATTCAGGGGGGCTGGCTACACCTTC. This chain connects TRBV7-9 to TRBJ1-2, with 7 bases matching TRBD1. There are 13 residues in the CDR3. Losses at the gene ends were 2 bases for V and 7 bases for J; bases not matched to a gene: 4. The germline V gene has CDR1 SEHNR and CDR2 FQNEAQ (reference sequence).

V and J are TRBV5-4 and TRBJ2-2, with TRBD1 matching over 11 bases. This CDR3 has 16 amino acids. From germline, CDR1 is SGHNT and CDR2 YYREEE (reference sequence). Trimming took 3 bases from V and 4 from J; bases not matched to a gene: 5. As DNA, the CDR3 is TGTGCCAGCAGCTCCCCGGGACAGGGGGGCACCGGGGAGCTGTTTTTT. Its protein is CASSSPGQGGTGELFF.

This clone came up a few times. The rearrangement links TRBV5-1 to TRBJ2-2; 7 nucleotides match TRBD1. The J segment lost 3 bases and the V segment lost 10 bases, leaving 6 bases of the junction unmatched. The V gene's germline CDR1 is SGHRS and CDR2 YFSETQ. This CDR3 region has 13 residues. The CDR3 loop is CAGSGTDTGELFF. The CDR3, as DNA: TGCGCCGGTTCCGGGACAGACACCGGGGAGCTGTTTTTT.

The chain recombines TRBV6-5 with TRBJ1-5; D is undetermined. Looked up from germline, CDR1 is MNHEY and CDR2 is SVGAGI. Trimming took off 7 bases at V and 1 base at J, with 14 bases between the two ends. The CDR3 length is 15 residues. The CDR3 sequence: CASTEMFGSNQPQHF. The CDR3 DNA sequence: TGTGCCAGCACGGAGATGTTTGGGAGCAATCAGCCCCAGCATTTT.

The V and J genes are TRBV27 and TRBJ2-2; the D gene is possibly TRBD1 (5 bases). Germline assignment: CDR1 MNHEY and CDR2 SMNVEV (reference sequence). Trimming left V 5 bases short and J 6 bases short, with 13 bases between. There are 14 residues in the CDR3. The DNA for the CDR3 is TGTGCCAGCAGTGTCCAGGGTACGTCCGGGGAGCTGTTTTTT. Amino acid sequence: CASSVQGTSGELFF.

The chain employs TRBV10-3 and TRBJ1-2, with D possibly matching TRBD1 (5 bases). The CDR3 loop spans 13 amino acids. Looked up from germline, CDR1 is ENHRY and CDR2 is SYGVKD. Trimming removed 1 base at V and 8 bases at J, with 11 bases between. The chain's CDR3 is CAISEFRGGGYTF. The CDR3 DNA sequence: TGTGCCATCAGTGAGTTTAGGGGCGGCGGCTACACCTTC.

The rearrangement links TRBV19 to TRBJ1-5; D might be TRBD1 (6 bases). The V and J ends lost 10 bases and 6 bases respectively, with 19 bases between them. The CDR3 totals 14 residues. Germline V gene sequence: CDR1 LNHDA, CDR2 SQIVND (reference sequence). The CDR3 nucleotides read TGTGCCACTCAACCTCAGGGGATCAGTCAGCCCCAGCATTTT. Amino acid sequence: CATQPQGISQPQHF.

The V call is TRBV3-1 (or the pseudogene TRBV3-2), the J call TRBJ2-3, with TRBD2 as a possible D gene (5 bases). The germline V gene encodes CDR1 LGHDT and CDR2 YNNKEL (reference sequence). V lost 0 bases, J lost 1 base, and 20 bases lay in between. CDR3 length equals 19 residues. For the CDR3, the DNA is TGTGCCAGCAGCCAAGATCTAGGAAACCAACTAGGAGGCACAGATACGCAGTATTTT. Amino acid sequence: CASSQDLGNQLGGTDTQYF.

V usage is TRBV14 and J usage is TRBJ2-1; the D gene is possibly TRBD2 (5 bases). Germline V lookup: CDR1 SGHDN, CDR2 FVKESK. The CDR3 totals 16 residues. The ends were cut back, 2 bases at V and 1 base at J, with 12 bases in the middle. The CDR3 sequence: CASSQLGSGSYNEQFF. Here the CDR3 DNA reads TGTGCCAGCAGCCAATTAGGGAGTGGGTCCTACAATGAGCAGTTCTTC. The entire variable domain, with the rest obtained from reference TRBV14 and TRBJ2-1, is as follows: EAGVTQFPSHSVIEKGQTVTLRCDPISGHDNLYWYRRVMGKEIKFLLHFVKESKQDESGMPNNRFLAERTGGTYSTLKVQPAELEDSGVYFCASSQLGSGSYNEQFFGPGTRLTVL.

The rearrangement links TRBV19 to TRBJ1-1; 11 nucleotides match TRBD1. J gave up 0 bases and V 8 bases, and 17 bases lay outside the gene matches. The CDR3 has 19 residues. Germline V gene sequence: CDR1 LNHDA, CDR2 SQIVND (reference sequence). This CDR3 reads CASQLNPGQGVYMNTEAFF. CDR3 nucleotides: TGTGCCAGTCAACTCAACCCGGGACAGGGGGTTTACATGAACACTGAAGCTTTCTTT.

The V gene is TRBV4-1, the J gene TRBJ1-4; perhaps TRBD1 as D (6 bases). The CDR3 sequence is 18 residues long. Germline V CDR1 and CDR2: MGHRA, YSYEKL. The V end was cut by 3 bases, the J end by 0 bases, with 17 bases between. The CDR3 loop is CASSHPRGRLSTNEKLFF. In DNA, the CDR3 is TGCGCCAGCAGCCATCCCAGGGGCAGGTTATCAACTAATGAAAAACTGTTTTTT.

Written as DNA, the CDR3 is TGCGCCAGCAGCCCCCGGGACAGGGGATCATACGAGCAGTACTTC. This gives the protein CASSPRDRGSYEQYF. The V call is TRBV5-1, the J call TRBJ2-7, with TRBD1 matching over 10 bases. Trimming removed 4 bases from V and 4 bases from J; junction bases left unmatched: 8. This CDR3 contains 15 residues. CDR1 and CDR2 (germline): SGHRS, YFSETQ.

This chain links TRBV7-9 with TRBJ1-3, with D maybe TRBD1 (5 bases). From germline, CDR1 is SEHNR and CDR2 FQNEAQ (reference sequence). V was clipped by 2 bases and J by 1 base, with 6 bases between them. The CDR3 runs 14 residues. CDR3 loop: CASSLRQSGNTIYF. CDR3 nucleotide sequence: TGTGCCAGCAGCTTACGACAGTCTGGAAACACCATATATTTT. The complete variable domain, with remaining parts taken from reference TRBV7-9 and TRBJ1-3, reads DTGVSQNPRHKITKRGQNVTFRCDPISEHNRLYWYRQTLGQGPEFLTYFQNEAQLEKSRLLSDRFSAERPKGSFSTLEIQRTEQGDSAMYLCASSLRQSGNTIYFGEGSWLTVV.

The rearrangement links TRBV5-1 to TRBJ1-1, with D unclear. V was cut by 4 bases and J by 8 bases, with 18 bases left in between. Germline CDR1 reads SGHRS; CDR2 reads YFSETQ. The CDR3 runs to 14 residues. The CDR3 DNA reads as TGCGCCAGCAGCGTCGGTACGCACTACCCCGAAGCTTTCTTT. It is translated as CASSVGTHYPEAFF.

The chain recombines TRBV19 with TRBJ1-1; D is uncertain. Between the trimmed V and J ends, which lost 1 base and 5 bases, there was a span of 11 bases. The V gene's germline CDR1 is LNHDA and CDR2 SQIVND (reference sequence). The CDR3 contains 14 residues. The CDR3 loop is CASSIGGFNTEAFF. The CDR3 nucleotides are TGTGCCAGTAGTATAGGAGGTTTCAATACTGAAGCTTTCTTT.

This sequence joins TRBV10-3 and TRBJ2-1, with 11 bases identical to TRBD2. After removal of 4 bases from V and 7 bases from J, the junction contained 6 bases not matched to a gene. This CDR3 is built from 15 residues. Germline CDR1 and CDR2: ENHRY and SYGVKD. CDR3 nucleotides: TGTGCCATCAGTGCCTTAGCGGGAGGGCCGAATGAGCAGTTCTTC. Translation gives CAISALAGGPNEQFF.

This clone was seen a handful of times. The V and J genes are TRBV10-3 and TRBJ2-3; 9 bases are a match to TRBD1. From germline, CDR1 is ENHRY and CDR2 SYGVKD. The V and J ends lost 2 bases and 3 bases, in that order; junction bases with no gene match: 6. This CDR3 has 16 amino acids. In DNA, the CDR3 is TGTGCCATCAGTGAGGGGGCACAGGGGGCAACAGATACGCAGTATTTT. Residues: CAISEGAQGATDTQYF.

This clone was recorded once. The CDR3 bases are TGTGCCAGCAGCTCCTCGACAGGGATTAACACTGAAGCTTTCTTT. Translation gives CASSSSTGINTEAFF. This rearrangement joins TRBV5-4 to TRBJ1-1, with 7 nucleotides matching TRBD1. The junction had 7 bases not matched to a gene; V was cut back by 3 bases and J by 2 bases. The CDR3 has 15 amino acids. Germline CDR1 SGHNT, CDR2 YYREEE (reference sequence).

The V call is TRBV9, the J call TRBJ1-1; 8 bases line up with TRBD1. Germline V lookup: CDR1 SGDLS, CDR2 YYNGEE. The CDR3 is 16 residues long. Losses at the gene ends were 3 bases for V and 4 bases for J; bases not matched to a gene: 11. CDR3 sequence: CASSADLGQVGTEAFF. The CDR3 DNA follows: TGTGCCAGCAGCGCAGACCTGGGACAGGTCGGCACTGAAGCTTTCTTT.